These T cell receptor beta chains were read from a single sample in a study of tumor-infiltrating lymphocytes in glioblastoma multiforme. TCRdb re-analysed the multiplex PCR reads in MiXCR, keeping a single row per CDR3 protein. This sample has some 15,000 distinct CDR3 sequences, with 65% to 80% found just once. The sample consisted of brain tumor tissue. Receptors originate from a male donor with glioblastoma. Each CDR3 is given with its conserved first and last residue. The D gene is left open where the match is weak. Expanded clones are given a class, and other clones once, few, many or no size at all.

TRBV7-9	TRBJ1-1	NA	once	CASSLGGFSEVPPGGTEAFF	TGTGCCAGCAGCTTAGGCGGGTTTAGTGAGGTCCCACCGGGCGGCACTGAAGCTTTCTTT
TRBV13	TRBJ2-7	NA	NA	CASSNRQVNSYEQYF	TGTGCTAGCAGCAATCGACAGGTTAACTCCTACGAGCAGTACTTC
TRBV20-1	TRBJ1-2	TRBD1	NA	CSARLTGVGSHGYPF	TGCAGTGCTAGATTGACAGGGGTGGGCTCTCATGGCTACCCTTTC
TRBV2	TRBJ1-1	NA	NA	CASSDNLNTEAFF	TGTGCCAGCAGTGATAACTTGAACACTGAAGCTTTCTTT
TRBV20-1	TRBJ1-2	TRBD1	few	CSARLTGVDSHGYTF	TGCAGTGCTAGATTGACAGGGGTGGACTCTCATGGCTACACCTTC
TRBV29-1	TRBJ2-1	TRBD1	NA	CSVNGQGIYDEQFF	TGCAGCGTTAACGGACAGGGAATCTACGATGAGCAGTTCTTC
TRBV5-6	TRBJ2-7	TRBD1	medium-sized	CASSLTGSGAYEQYF	TGTGCCAGCAGCCTGACAGGGTCTGGTGCCTACGAGCAGTACTTC
TRBV4-2	TRBJ2-5	TRBD1	NA	CASSQEKNGTGGSGGRETQYF	TGTGCCAGCAGCCAAGAGAAGAACGGGACAGGGGGATCGGGGGGGCGGGAGACCCAGTACTTC
TRBV11-2	TRBJ2-1	NA	NA	CASSLELSFYNEQFF	TGCGCCAGCAGCTTAGAGCTTAGCTTCTACAATGAGCAGTTCTTC
TRBV11-3	TRBJ2-7	NA	many	CASSRPGLSYEQYF	TGTGCCAGCAGCCGGCCGGGCCTAAGCTACGAGCAGTACTTC
TRBV11-2	TRBJ2-1	NA	NA	CASSPLSGEAEQFF	TGTGCCAGCAGCCCCCTCTCGGGTGAGGCTGAGCAGTTCTTC
TRBV20-1	TRBJ1-1	NA	once	CGARDMGSGTEAFF	TGCGGTGCTAGAGACATGGGATCGGGGACTGAAGCTTTCTTT
TRBV4-1	TRBJ1-2	TRBD1	NA	CASSQDLYRGSYGYTF	TGCGCCAGCAGCCAGGATCTATACAGGGGAAGCTATGGCTACACCTTC
TRBV29-1	TRBJ2-1	NA	NA	CCGVAGSVGAQREQFF	TGCTGCGGTGTGGCAGGTAGCGTAGGGGCCCAACGTGAGCAGTTCTTC
TRBV11-1	TRBJ2-7	NA	NA	CACILESYEQYF	TGTGCCTGTATCTTAGAGTCCTACGAGCAGTACTTC
TRBV11-2	TRBJ1-2	NA	few	CASSLDLWAYGYTF	TGTGCCAGCAGCTTAGATCTCTGGGCTTATGGCTACACCTTC
TRBV6-2/TRBV6-3	TRBJ2-7	TRBD2	medium-sized	CASSFTGGEQYF	TGTGCCAGCAGTTTTACGGGGGGCGAGCAGTACTTC
TRBV30	TRBJ2-3	NA	NA	CAWSVTSSNTQYF	TGTGCCTGGAGTGTAACTAGCTCAAATACGCAGTATTTT
TRBV11-1	TRBJ1-1	NA	NA	CASSLGVPGAMNTEAFF	TGTGCCAGCAGCTTAGGAGTCCCCGGGGCAATGAACACTGAAGCTTTCTTT
TRBV6-2/TRBV6-3	TRBJ2-3	NA	medium-sized	CASSEQGIDTQYF	TGTGCCAGCAGCGAGCAGGGGATTGATACGCAGTATTTT
TRBV28	TRBJ2-7	TRBD1	NA	CASSFGTGGMDEQYF	TGTGCTAGCAGTTTTGGGACAGGGGGCATGGACGAGCAGTACTTC
TRBV20-1	TRBJ2-5	NA	NA	CSARVTLVGPVQETQYF	TGCAGTGCTAGAGTCACACTAGTGGGCCCGGTACAAGAGACCCAGTACTTC
TRBV20-1	TRBJ2-3	TRBD1	NA	CSDRFRGRNTQYF	TGCAGTGATCGTTTCAGGGGGCGAAATACGCAGTATTTT